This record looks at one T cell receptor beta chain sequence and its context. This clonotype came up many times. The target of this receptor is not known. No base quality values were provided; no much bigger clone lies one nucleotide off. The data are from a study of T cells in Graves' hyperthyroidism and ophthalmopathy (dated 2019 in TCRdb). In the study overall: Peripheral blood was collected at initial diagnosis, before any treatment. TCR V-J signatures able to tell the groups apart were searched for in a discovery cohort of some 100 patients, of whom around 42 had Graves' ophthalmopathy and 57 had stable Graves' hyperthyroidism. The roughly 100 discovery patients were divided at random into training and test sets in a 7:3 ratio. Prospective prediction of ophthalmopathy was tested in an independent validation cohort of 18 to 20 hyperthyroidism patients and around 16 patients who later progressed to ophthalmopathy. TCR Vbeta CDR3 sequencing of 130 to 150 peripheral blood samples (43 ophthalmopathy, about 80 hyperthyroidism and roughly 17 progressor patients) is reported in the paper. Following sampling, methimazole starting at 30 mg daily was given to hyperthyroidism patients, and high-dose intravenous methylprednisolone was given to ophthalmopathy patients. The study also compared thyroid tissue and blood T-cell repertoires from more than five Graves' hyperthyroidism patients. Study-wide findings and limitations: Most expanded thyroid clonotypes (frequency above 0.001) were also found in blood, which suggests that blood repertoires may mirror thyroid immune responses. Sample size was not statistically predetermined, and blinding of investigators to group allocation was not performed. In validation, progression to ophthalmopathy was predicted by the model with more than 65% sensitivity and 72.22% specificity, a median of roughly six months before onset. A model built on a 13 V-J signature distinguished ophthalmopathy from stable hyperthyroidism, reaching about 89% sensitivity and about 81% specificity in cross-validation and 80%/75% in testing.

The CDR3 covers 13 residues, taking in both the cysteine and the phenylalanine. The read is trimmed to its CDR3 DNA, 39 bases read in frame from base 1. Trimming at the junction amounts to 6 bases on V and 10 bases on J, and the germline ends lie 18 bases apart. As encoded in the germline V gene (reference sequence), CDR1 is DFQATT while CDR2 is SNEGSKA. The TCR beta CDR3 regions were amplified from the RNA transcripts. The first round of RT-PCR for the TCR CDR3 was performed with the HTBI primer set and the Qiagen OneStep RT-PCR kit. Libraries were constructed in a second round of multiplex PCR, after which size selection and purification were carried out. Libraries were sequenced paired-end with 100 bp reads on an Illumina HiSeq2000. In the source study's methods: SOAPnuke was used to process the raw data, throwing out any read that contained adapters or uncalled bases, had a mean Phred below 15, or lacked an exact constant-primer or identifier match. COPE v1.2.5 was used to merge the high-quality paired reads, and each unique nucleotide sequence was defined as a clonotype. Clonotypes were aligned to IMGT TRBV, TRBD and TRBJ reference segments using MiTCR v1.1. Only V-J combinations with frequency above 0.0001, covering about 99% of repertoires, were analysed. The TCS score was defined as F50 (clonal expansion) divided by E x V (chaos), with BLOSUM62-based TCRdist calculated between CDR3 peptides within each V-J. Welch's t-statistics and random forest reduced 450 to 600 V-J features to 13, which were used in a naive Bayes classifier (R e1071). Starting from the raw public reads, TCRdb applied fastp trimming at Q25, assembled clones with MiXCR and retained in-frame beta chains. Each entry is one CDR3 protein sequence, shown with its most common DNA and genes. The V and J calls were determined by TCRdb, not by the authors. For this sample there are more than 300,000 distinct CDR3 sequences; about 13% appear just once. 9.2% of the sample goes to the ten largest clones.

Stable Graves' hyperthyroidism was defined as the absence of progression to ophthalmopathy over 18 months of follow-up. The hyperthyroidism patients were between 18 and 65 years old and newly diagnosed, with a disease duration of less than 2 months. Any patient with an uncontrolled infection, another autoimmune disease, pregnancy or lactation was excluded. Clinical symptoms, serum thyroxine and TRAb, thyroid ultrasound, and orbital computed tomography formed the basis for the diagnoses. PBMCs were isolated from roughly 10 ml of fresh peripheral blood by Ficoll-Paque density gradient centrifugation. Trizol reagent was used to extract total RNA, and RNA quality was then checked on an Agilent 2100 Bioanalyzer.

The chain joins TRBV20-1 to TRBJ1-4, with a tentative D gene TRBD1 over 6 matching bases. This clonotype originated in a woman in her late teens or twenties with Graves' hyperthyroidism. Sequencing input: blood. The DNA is TGCAGTGCAAACCGAGGGGGGGTAGGAAAACTGTTTTTT. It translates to CSANRGGVGKLFF.